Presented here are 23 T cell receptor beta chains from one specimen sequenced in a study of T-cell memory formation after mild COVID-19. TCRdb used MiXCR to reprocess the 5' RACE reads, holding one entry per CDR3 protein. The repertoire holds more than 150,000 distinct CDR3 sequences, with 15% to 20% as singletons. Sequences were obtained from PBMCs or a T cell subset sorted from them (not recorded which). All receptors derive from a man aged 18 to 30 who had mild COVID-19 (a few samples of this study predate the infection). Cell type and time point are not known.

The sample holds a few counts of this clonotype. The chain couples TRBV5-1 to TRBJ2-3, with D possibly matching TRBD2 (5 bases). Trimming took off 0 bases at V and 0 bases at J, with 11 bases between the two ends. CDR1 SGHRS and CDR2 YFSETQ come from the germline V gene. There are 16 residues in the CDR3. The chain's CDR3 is CASSLGSATSTDTQYF. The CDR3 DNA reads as TGCGCCAGCAGCTTGGGTAGCGCAACTAGCACAGATACGCAGTATTTT.

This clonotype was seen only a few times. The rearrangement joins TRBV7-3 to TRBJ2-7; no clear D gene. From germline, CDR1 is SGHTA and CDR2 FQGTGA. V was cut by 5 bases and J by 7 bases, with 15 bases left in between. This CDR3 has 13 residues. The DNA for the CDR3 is TGTGCCAGCAGCCCGGGTCTCCTGGGGGAGCAGTACTTC. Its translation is CASSPGLLGEQYF.

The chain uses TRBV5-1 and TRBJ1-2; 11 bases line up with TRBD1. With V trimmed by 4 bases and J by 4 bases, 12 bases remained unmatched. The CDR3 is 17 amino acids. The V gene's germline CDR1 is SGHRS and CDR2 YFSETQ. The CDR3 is CASSGPGTGGNSYGYTF. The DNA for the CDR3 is TGCGCCAGCAGCGGACCCGGGACAGGGGGTAATAGCTATGGCTACACCTTC.

CDR3 residues: CASRPGLAASTDTQYF. CDR3 in DNA: TGTGCCAGCAGGCCGGGACTAGCGGCTAGCACAGATACGCAGTATTTT. J is TRBJ2-3 and V is TRBV12-3 or TRBV12-4; TRBD2 aligns across 11 bases. V was pared by 6 bases and J by 0 bases, with 5 bases of the junction left unmatched. The CDR3 has 16 residues.

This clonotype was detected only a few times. The CDR3 region is CASSSRDSTGELFF. The CDR3 bases are TGCGCCAGCAGCTCCCGGGACAGCACCGGGGAGCTGTTTTTT. V and J are TRBV5-1 and TRBJ2-2; 7 bases line up with TRBD1. CDR3 length: 14 residues. Germline assignment: CDR1 SGHRS and CDR2 YFSETQ. Trimming cost V 3 bases and J 4 bases; bases outside gene matches: 3.

The CDR3 DNA follows: TGTGCCAGCAGCTTAAGGACAGGGGCCTCTGGCTACACCTTC. This encodes CASSLRTGASGYTF. This chain links TRBV7-2 with TRBJ1-2; TRBD1 matches 9 bases. Germline assignment: CDR1 SGHTA and CDR2 FQGNSA. The V and J ends lost 2 bases and 7 bases, in that order; junction bases with no gene match: 5. The CDR3 is 14 residues long.

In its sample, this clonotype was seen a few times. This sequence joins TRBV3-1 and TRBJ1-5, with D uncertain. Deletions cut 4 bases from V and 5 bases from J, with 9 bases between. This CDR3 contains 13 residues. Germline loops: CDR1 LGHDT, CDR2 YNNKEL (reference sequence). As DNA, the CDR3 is TGTGCCAGCAGCCCTAAAGGTTATCAGCCCCAGCATTTT. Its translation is CASSPKGYQPQHF.

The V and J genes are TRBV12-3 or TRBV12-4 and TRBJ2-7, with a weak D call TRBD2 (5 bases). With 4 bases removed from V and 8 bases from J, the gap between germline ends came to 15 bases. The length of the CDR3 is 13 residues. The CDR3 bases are TGTGCCAGCAGTTATCAAGGACGCGGGCAGCAGTACGTC. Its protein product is CASSYQGRGQQYV.

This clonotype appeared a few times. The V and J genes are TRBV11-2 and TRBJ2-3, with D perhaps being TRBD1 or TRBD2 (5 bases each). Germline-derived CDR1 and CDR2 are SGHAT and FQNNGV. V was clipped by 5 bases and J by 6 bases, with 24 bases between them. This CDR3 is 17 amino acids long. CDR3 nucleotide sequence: TGTGCCAGCAGCCCCCGCCGGGACCCCAGCGCAGGCGATACGCAGTATTTT. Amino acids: CASSPRRDPSAGDTQYF.

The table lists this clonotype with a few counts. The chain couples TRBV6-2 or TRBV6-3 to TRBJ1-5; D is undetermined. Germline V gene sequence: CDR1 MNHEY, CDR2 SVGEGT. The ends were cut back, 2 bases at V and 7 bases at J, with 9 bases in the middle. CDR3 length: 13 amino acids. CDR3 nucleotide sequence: TGTGCCAGCAGTTACCTACGTGGGCAGCCCCAGCATTTT. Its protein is CASSYLRGQPQHF.

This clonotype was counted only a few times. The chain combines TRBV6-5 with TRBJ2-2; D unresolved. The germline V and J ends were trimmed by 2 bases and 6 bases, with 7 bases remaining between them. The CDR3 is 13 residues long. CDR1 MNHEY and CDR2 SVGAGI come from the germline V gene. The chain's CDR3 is CASSYGPPGELFF. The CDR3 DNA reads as TGTGCCAGCAGTTACGGGCCCCCCGGGGAGCTGTTTTTT.

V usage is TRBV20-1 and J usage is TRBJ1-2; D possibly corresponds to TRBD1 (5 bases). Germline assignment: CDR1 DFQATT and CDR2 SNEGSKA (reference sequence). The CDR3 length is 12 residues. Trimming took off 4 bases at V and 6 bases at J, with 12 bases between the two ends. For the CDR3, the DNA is TGCAGTGCTATGGGGGATTTCGATGGCTACACCTTC. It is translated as CSAMGDFDGYTF.

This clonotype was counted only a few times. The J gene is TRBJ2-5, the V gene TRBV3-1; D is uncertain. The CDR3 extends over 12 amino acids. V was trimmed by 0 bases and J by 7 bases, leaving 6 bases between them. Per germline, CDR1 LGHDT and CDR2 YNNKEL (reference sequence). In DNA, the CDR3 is TGTGCCAGCAGCCAAGACACCGGGACCCAGTACTTC. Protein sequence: CASSQDTGTQYF.

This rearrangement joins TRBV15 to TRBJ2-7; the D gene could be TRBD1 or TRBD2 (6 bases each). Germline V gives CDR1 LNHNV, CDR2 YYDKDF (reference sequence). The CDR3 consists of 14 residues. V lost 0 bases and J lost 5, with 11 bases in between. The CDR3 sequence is CATSRDPGAHEQYV. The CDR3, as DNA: TGTGCCACCAGCAGAGATCCGGGGGCCCACGAGCAGTACGTC.

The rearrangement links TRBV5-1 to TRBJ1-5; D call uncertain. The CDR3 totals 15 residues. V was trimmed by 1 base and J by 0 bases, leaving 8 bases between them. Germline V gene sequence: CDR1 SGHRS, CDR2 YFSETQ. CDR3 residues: CASSLWGNSNQPQHF. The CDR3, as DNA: TGCGCCAGCAGCTTGTGGGGAAATAGCAATCAGCCCCAGCATTTT.

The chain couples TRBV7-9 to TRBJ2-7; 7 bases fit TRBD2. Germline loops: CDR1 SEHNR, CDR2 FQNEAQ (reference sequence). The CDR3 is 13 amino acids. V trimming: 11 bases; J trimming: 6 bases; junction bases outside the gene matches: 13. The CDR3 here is CAAREEPGAEQYF. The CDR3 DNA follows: TGTGCCGCTCGGGAGGAACCCGGGGCCGAGCAGTACTTC.

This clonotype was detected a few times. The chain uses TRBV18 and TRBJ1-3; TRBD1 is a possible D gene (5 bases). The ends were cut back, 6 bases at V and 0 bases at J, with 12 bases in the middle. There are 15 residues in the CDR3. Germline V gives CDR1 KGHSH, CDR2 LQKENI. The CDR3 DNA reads TGTGCCAGCTCGCCAGGGATTAGCTCTGGAAACACCATATATTTT. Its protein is CASSPGISSGNTIYF.

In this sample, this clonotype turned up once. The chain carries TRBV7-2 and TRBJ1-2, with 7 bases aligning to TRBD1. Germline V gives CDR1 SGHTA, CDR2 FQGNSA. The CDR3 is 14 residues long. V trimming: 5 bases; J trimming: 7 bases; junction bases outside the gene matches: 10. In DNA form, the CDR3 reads TGTGCCAGCAGCCCAACGACAGGGCGTGGTGGCTACACCTTC. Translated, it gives CASSPTTGRGGYTF.

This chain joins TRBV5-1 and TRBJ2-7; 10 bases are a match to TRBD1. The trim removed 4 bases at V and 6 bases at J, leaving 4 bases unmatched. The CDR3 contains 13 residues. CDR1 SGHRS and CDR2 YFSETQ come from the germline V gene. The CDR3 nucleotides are TGCGCCAGCAGCAAGGGGGACAGGGGCGAGCAGTACGTC. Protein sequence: CASSKGDRGEQYV.

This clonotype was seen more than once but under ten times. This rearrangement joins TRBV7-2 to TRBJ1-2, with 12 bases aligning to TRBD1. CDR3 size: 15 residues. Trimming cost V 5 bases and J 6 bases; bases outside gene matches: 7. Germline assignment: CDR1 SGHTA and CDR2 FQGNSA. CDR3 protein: CASSMGQGAPHGYTF. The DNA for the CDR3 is TGTGCCAGCAGCATGGGACAGGGGGCGCCTCATGGCTACACCTTC.

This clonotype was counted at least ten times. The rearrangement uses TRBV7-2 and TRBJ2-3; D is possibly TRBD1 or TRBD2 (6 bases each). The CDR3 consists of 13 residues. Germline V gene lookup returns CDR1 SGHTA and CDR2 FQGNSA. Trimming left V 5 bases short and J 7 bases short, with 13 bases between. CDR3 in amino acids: CASSAPGANTQYF. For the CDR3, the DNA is TGTGCCAGCAGCGCGCCGGGGGCGAATACGCAGTATTTT.

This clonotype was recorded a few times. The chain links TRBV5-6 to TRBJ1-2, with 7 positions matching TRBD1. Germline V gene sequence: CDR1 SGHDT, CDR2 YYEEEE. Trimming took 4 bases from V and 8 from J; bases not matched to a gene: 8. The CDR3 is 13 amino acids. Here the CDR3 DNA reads TGTGCCAGCAGCCAACATGCAGGGGGAGGCTACACCTTC. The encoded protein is CASSQHAGGGYTF.

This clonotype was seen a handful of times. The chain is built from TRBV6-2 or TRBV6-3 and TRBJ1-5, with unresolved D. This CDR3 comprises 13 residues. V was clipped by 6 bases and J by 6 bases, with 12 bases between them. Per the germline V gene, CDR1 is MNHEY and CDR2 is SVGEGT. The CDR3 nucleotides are TGTGCCAGCAGCCGGCTTTTGAGTCAGCCCCAGCATTTT. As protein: CASSRLLSQPQHF.